This T cell receptor beta chain was identified in a study of cytomegalovirus exposure and HLA in healthy donors. The study's findings and limits: Reportedly, diagnosis of cytomegalovirus status by the classifier showed high specificity and sensitivity. The listing of approximately 160 TCR beta chains classed them as cytomegalovirus-associated.

CDR3 length: 16 amino acids. Germline loops: CDR1 LNHDA, CDR2 SQIVND (reference sequence). After removal of 3 bases from V and 4 bases from J, the junction contained 10 bases not matched to a gene. Generated by immunoSEQ multiplex PCR, the TCRdb table keeps only in-frame clones and is missing some. The data contain 90,000 to 140,000 clones, 70% to 90% of them singletons. The donors belonged to the 120-subject validation cohort, separate from the roughly 720-subject first cohort. Concerning this clone: Its specificity is not known.

The chain carries TRBV19 and TRBJ1-2; 8 positions match TRBD1. The specimen sequenced was PBMCs. This receptor was taken from a woman in her late teens or twenties in good health and CMV-seropositive. The CDR3 sequence is CASSIRQGISSYGYTF. CDR3 sequence (DNA): TGTGCCAGTAGTATCAGACAGGGGATTAGTAGCTATGGCTACACCTTC. Complete variable domain (other parts from reference TRBV19 and TRBJ1-2): DGGITQSPKYLFRKEGQNVTLSCEQNLNHDAMYWYRQDPGQGLRLIYYSQIVNDFQKGDIAEGYSVSREKKESFPLTVTSAQKNPTAFYLCASSIRQGISSYGYTFGSGTRLTVV.